Listed here is a single T cell receptor beta chain. The sample comes from a study of blood T cell repertoires in COVID-19. Study context: From T cells, B-cell-depleted T cells, or PBMCs came the material, which was cDNA or gDNA.

V dropped 4 bases and J dropped 2 bases, with 15 bases sitting between them. Per germline, CDR1 MGHRA and CDR2 YSYEKL. This CDR3 region has 16 residues. In the study's own analysis: From reference gene primer amplification, estimates of nucleated cell counts were derived. TCRdb's table, derived via immunoSEQ multiplex PCR, lists solely in-frame clones and lacks some. That table gives V, J and clone size, and the DNA gave D and trimming. The profile shows around 41,000 clones, about 90% of them singletons. The TCR was taken from a woman aged 25 to 39 in a cohort sampled during active COVID-19. Sequenced sample: peripheral blood. The V gene is TRBV4-1, the J gene TRBJ1-3; D is uncertain. CDR3 DNA sequence: TGCGCCAGCAGCCCTAATAGTGTCGTACCTGGAAACACCATATATTTT. This sequence encodes CASSPNSVVPGNTIYF.